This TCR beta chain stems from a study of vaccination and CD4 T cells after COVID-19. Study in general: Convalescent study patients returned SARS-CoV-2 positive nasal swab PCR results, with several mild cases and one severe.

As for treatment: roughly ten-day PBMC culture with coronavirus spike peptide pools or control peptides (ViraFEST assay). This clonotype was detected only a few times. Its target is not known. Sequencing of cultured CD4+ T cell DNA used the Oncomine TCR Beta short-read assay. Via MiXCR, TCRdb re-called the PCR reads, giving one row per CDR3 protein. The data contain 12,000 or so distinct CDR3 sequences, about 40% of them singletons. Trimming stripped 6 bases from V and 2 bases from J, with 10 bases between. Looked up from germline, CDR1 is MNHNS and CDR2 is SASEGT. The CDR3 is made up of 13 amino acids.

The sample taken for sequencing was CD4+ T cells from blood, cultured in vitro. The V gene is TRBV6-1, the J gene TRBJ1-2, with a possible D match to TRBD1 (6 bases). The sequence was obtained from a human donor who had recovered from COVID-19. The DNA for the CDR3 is TGTGCCAGCAGAGGACAGAAGAACTATGGCTACACCTTC. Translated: CASRGQKNYGYTF.